This T cell receptor beta chain was captured by sequencing in a study of shared clonotypes between healthy human individuals. Assay: immunoSEQ multiplex PCR; the TCRdb copy retains only in-frame clones and omits some. The repertoire consists of over 950,000 clones, with about 72% occurring once and the leading ten covering approximately 0.95%. Study-level points and caveats: Between four donors, naive CD4 clonotypes were shared at a level of about 5%.

All participating donors were Caucasian adults from Nashville, Tennessee. Germline CDR1 and CDR2: MDHEN and SYDVKM. V was shortened by 5 bases and J by 4 bases, with 15 bases between the two germline ends. This CDR3 comprises 15 residues. A remark on this clone: Its antigen is unidentified.

The TCR sequence derives from a man in his late teens or twenties in good health. Some clones in this sample may be carry-over from other donors' samples. The sample taken for sequencing was memory CD4+ T cells from PBMCs. Stated subset: CD45RA-negative fraction. The V gene is TRBV28, the J gene TRBJ1-5, with D possibly matching TRBD1 (5 bases). The CDR3 DNA reads TGTGCCAGCAGTCGTCACGGGGCTTTTAATCAGCCCCAGCATTTT. Protein product: CASSRHGAFNQPQHF.